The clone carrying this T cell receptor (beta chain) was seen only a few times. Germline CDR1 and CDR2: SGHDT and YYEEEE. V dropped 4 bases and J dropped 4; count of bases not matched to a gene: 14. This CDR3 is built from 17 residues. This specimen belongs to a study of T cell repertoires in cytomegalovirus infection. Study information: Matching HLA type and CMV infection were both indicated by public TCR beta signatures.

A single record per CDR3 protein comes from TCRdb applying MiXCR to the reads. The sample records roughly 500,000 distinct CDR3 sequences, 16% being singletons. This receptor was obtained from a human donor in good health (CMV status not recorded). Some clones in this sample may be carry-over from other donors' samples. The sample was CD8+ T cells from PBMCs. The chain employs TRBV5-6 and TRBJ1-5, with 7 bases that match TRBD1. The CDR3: CASSNLRTGPRNQPQHF. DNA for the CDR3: TGTGCCAGCAGCAATTTACGGACAGGTCCCAGAAATCAGCCCCAGCATTTT.